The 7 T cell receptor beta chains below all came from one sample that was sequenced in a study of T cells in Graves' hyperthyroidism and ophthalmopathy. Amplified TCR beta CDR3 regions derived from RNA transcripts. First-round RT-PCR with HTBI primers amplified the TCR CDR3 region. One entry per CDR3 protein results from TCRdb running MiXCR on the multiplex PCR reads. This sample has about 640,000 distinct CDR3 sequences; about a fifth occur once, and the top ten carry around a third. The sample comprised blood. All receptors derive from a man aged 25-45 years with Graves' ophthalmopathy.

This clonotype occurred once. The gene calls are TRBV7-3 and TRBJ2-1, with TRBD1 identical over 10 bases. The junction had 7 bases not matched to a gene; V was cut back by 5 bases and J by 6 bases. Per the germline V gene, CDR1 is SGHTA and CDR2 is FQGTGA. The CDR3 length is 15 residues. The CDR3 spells CASSRGQGPPNEQFF. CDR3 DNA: TGTGCCAGCAGCCGGGGACAGGGGCCCCCCAATGAGCAGTTCTTC.

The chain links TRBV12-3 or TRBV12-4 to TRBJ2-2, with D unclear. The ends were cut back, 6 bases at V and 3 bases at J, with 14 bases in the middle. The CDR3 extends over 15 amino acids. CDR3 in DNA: TGTGCCAGCAGGCTTCTTGTGGAACACACCGGGGAGCTGTTTTTT. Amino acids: CASRLLVEHTGELFF.

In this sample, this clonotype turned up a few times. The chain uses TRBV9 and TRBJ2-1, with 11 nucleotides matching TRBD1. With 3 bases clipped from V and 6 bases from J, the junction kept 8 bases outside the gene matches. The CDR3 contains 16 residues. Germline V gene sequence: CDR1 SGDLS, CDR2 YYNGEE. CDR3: CASSGRWDRGFNEQFF. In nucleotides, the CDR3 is TGTGCCAGCAGCGGCCGCTGGGACAGGGGGTTCAATGAGCAGTTCTTC.

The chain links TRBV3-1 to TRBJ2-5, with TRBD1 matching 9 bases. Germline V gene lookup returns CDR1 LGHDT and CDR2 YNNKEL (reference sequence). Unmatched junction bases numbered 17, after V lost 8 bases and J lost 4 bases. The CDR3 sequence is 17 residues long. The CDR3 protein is CASCGTGPDFLGETQYF. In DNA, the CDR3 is TGTGCCAGCTGCGGGACAGGGCCCGATTTCTTGGGAGAGACCCAGTACTTC.

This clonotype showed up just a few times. CDR3 DNA sequence: TGTGCCAGCAGTGAATCTAACAGGAACTATGGCTACACCTTC. Its protein product is CASSESNRNYGYTF. The rearrangement links TRBV6-1 to TRBJ1-2; perhaps TRBD1 as D (5 bases). From germline, CDR1 is MNHNS and CDR2 SASEGT. The CDR3 covers 14 residues. Trimming took off 2 bases at V and 2 bases at J, with 9 bases between the two ends.

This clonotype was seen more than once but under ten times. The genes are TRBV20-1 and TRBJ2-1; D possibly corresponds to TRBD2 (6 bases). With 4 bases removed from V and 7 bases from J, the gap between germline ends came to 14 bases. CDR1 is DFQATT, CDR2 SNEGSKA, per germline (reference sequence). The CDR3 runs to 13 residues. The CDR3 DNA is TGCAGTGCTAACCCGGGACTCTCGAATGAGCAGTTCTTC. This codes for CSANPGLSNEQFF.

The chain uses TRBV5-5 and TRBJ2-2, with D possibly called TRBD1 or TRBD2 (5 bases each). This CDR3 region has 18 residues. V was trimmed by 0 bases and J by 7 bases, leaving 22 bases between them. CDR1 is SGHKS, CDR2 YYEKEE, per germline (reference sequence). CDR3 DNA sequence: TGTGCCAGCAGCTTGGTGGCCGTTGGGATTGGGGGTGACGGGGAGCTGTTTTTT. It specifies CASSLVAVGIGGDGELFF.